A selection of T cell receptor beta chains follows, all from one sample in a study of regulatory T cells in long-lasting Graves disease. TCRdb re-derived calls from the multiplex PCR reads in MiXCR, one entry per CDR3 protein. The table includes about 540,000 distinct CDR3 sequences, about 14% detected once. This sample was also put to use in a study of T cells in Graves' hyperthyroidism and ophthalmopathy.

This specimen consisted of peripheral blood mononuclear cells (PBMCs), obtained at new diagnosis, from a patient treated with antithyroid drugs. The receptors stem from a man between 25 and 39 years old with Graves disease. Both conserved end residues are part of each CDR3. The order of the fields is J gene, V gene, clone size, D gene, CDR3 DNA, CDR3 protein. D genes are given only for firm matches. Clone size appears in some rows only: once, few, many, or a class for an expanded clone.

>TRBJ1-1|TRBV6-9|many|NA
TGTGCCAGCAGTTATTCGCCCTATGAAGCTTTCTTT
CASSYSPYEAFF
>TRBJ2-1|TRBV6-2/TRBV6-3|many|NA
TGTGCCAGCAGTGCCCTAGGAAAGGCGTTCTTC
CASSALGKAFF
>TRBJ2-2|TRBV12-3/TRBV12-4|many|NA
TGTGCCAGCAAATCTATTGGTGCTTCCACCGGGGAGCTGTTTTTT
CASKSIGASTGELFF
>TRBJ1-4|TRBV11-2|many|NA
TGTGCCAGCAGCTTAGAAGGGGATCCTGGGGAAAAACTGTTTTTT
CASSLEGDPGEKLFF
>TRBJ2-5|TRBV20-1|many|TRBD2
TGCAGTGCTAGTCTAGCGGGAGTTGAGACCCAGTACTTC
CSASLAGVETQYF
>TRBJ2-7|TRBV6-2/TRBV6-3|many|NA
TGTGCCAGCAGCAACGTTGGGGACTCAAGCTCCTACGAGCAGTACTTC
CASSNVGDSSSYEQYF
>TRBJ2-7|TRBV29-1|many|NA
TGCAGCGTTGAAGTCGGGGAGCAGTACTTC
CSVEVGEQYF
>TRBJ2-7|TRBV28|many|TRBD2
TGTGCCAGCAGTTTAGTCGCTCTAGCGGGCAGAACCTACGAGCAGTACTTC
CASSLVALAGRTYEQYF
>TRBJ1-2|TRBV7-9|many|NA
TGTGCCAGCAGCGGGGCTGCTGAGGTCTATGGCTACACCTTC
CASSGAAEVYGYTF
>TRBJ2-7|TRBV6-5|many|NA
TGTGCCAGCAGTTACCAACCACAGGCACAGCAGTACTTC
CASSYQPQAQQYF
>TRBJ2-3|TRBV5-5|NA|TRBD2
TGTGCCAGCAGCAACTCGGGACTAGCGGGAGGATTTACAGATACGCAGTATTTT
CASSNSGLAGGFTDTQYF
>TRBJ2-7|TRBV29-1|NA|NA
TGCAGCGTTGAAGAAACGGGGAACTACGAGCAGTACTTC
CSVEETGNYEQYF
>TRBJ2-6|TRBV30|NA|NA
TGTGCCTGGGATCCCCTTCGTCGGTCTGGGGCCAACGTCCTGACTTTC
CAWDPLRRSGANVLTF
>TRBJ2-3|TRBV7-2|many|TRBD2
TGTGCCAGCAGCACACTAGCGCCGAAGGATACGCAGTATTTT
CASSTLAPKDTQYF
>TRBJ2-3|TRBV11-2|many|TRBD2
TGTGCCAGCAGCATGGGACTAGCGGGGTGGGATCTGGGCACAGATACGCAGTATTTT
CASSMGLAGWDLGTDTQYF